The present T cell receptor beta chain was sequenced within a study of regulatory T cells in long-lasting Graves disease. CDR3-region Arm-PCR and iRepertoire HTBI primers produced the TCR beta libraries. TCRdb recomputed calls from the multiplex PCR reads with MiXCR, one row per CDR3 protein. The repertoire has 300,000 to 350,000 distinct CDR3 sequences, around 19% of them found once; the top ten carry 29%. A remark on this clonotype: It differs at one base from a far larger clone, so likely a read error.

Time point here: persistent/refractory GD, antithyroid drugs over 5 years with positive TRAb. The TCR library was prepared using RNA isolated from PBMCs. In germline, CDR1 is SNHLY, CDR2 FYNNEI. The trim removed 7 bases at V and 3 bases at J, leaving 12 bases unmatched. CDR3 length: 15 residues. Material: peripheral blood mononuclear cells (PBMCs), obtained when the disease was refractory, from a patient treated with antithyroid drugs. The V call is TRBV2, the J call TRBJ2-7; 7 nucleotides line up with TRBD1. The TCR sequence derives from a female donor with Graves disease. The CDR3, as DNA: TGTGCCAGCAACCTCACAGGGGTTGGATTCTACGAGCAGTACTTC. Translating it yields CASNLTGVGFYEQYF.